This T cell receptor (beta chain) was identified during a study of CD8+ T cells in alopecia areata. Reverse transcribed after extraction, RNA yielded cDNA as the sequencing template. Libraries were prepared by immunoSEQ multiplex PCR; TCRdb keeps only in-frame clonotypes and omits some of them. The sample lists 150,000 to 200,000 clones, 55% occurring once. Overall study results and limits: Mice showed clearer TCR sharing than patients did, a gap that was possibly HLA-related. Clonality was higher in lesional than normal scalp, especially in alopecia totalis/universalis. Scalp sequencing also captures normal skin's resident alphabeta T cells.

This clone was observed a single time. Its antigen is unidentified. The source is a human donor in good health. The sample consisted of CD4+ T cells sorted from blood.

The CDR3 DNA reads as TGTGCCATCAGTGAGAGAGTAGGGTGGCAGTACTTC. It translates to CAISERVGWQYF. The chain carries TRBV10-3 and TRBJ2-7, with unresolved D. CDR3 size: 12 residues. Germline loops: CDR1 ENHRY, CDR2 SYGVKD. V was cut by 2 bases and J by 9 bases, with 11 bases left in between.